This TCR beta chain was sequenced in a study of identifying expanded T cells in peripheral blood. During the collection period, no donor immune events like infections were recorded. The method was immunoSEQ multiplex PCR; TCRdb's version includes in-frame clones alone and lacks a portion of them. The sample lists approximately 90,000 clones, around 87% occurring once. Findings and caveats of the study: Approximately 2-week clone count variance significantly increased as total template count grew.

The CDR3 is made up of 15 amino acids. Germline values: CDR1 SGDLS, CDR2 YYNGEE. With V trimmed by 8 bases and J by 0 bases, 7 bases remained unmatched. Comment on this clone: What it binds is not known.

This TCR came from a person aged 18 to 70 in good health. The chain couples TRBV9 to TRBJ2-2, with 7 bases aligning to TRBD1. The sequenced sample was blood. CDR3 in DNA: TGTGCCAGTCGTTCCGGGACAGCGAACACCGGGGAGCTGTTTTTT. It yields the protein CASRSGTANTGELFF.